This TCR beta chain was obtained from a study of T-cell reconstitution after alpha-beta-depleted transplantation in children. TCRbeta library construction was performed incorporating unique molecular identifiers. TCRdb ran MiXCR on the PCR reads and lists one entry per CDR3 protein. The sample contains hundreds of thousands of distinct CDR3 sequences, 10% to 15% of which appear only once. This CDR3 region has 14 residues. Trimming took 0 bases from V and 0 from J, leaving 7 bases between them. From germline, CDR1 is SGHRS and CDR2 YFSETQ. This clonotype was seen repeatedly, ten times or more. The origin of this receptor is a male patient aged 10 to 17 who had a stem cell transplant for acute myeloid leukemia, so the T cells may come from the graft donor. The input for sequencing was PBMCs, mostly from graft donor cells, taken 360 days after TCRalphabeta/CD19-depleted stem cell transplant. The V gene is TRBV5-1, the J gene TRBJ2-7; D uncertain. The CDR3 reads CASSLDGYSYEQYF. The CDR3 DNA reads as TGCGCCAGCAGCTTGGATGGCTACTCCTACGAGCAGTACTTC. The full variable domain, in which reference TRBV5-1 and TRBJ2-7 provide the parts outside the CDR3, is KAGVTQTPRYLIKTRGQQVTLSCSPISGHRSVSWYQQTPGQGLQFLFEYFSETQRNKGNFPGRFSGRQFSNSRSEMNVSTLELGDSALYLCASSLDGYSYEQYFGPGTRLTVT.